Listed here are 27 T cell receptor beta chains from one sample, sequenced in a study of shared clonotypes between healthy human individuals. The assay was immunoSEQ multiplex PCR, and TCRdb's table has in-frame clones only and misses some. The profile shows some 2,000,000 clones, roughly 95% of them singletons. Specimen: naive CD4+ T cells sorted from blood. Regarding subset: CD45RA+ positively selected. The receptors here all came from a man in his late teens or twenties in good health.

This clone was counted a single time. The chain employs TRBV27 and TRBJ2-1; possible D gene TRBD1, 6 bases. Germline V lookup: CDR1 MNHEY, CDR2 SMNVEV (reference sequence). The length of the CDR3 is 15 residues. The germline V and J ends were trimmed by 8 bases and 6 bases, with 20 bases remaining between them. CDR3 region: CASCEDSTKINEQFF. In DNA, the CDR3 is TGTGCCAGCTGTGAGGACAGTACGAAGATCAATGAGCAGTTCTTC.

In the case of this clone: Distinct nucleotide sequences in the sample also encode this CDR3. This chain connects TRBV19 to TRBJ2-6; the D gene is possibly TRBD1 (6 bases). The CDR3 is made up of 14 amino acids. CDR1 is LNHDA and CDR2 is SQIVND in the germline V gene (reference sequence). The V end lost 5 bases, the J end lost 1 base, and 6 bases lay between the germline ends. The CDR3, as DNA: TGTGCCAGTAGTCAGGGGTCTGGGGCCAACGTCCTGACTTTC. Translation gives CASSQGSGANVLTF.

This chain links TRBV4-1 with TRBJ1-5, with D possibly being TRBD1 (6 bases). Germline CDR1 is MGHRA and CDR2 is YSYEKL. There are 17 residues in the CDR3. V lost 1 base to trimming and J lost 1 base, with 14 bases between them. CDR3 protein: CASSQGLGRGSNQPQHF. CDR3 sequence (DNA): TGCGCCAGCAGCCAAGGGCTGGGTAGGGGGAGCAATCAGCCCCAGCATTTT.

Comments on this clone: Other DNA sequences from this sample encode an identical CDR3 as well. The rearrangement uses TRBV5-1 and TRBJ2-2; 14 bases map to TRBD2. V dropped 5 bases and J dropped 6; count of bases not matched to a gene: 3. This CDR3 is built from 15 residues. The V gene's germline CDR1 is SGHRS and CDR2 YFSETQ. The CDR3 loop reads CASSPGLAGAGELFF. The DNA for the CDR3 is TGCGCCAGCAGTCCGGGACTAGCGGGAGCCGGGGAGCTGTTTTTT.

For this clone: At one of its ends the junction is not consistent with the germline gene, which may arise from a read error. The V call is TRBV7-7, the J call TRBJ2-5, with D perhaps TRBD1 (5 bases). Germline CDR1 SSHAT, CDR2 FNYEAQ (reference sequence). The CDR3 loop spans 15 amino acids. The CDR3 here is CASSLGAPRGETQYF. The CDR3 DNA is TGTGCTAGCAGCTTAGGGGCTCCTAGGGGAGAGACCCAGTACTTC.

The gene calls are TRBV23-1 and TRBJ2-7, with D unresolved. Being an ORF, TRBV23-1 has a function that is uncertain. The V end lost 3 bases, the J end lost 7 bases, and 13 bases lay between the germline ends. CDR3 length equals 13 residues. CDR3 bases: TGCGCCAGCAGTCACCCCATCATTGGAGAGCAGTACTTC. It translates to CASSHPIIGEQYF.

Of note for this clone: This CDR3 is also generated by other DNA sequences in the sample. The rearrangement links TRBV28 to TRBJ2-7; 9 bases are shared with TRBD2. Germline V gene sequence: CDR1 MDHEN, CDR2 SYDVKM. V gave up 6 bases and J gave up 0 bases; unmatched junction bases: 3. This CDR3 contains 14 residues. The CDR3 sequence: CASRNSGGSYEQYF. CDR3 sequence (DNA): TGTGCCAGCAGGAATAGCGGGGGCTCCTACGAGCAGTACTTC.

The rearrangement joins TRBV4-3 to TRBJ2-5, with unresolved D. This CDR3 spans 13 amino acids. Deletions cut 1 base from V and 5 bases from J, with 8 bases between. CDR1 and CDR2 from the germline V gene are LGHNA and YSLEER. Here the CDR3 DNA reads TGCGCCAGCAGCCAAGTCCCTCGGGAGACCCAGTACTTC. Its protein product is CASSQVPRETQYF.

This chain joins TRBV5-1 and TRBJ2-7; D possibly corresponds to TRBD1 (5 bases). The germline V gene has CDR1 SGHRS and CDR2 YFSETQ. V lost 0 bases, J lost 6 bases, and 16 bases lay in between. CDR3 size: 15 residues. CDR3 nucleotide sequence: TGCGCCAGCAGCTTGGTGACAGTTTCTGCCACCGAGCAGTACTTC. Translated, it gives CASSLVTVSATEQYF.

About this clone: Germline is not matched at one junction end, which may reflect a read error. J is TRBJ1-1 and V is TRBV7-7; tentatively, D is TRBD1 (6 bases). In germline, CDR1 is SSHAT, CDR2 FNYEAQ (reference sequence). This CDR3 contains 13 residues. Written as DNA, the CDR3 is TGTGCTAGCAGCCGGGGGCAGGGGACTGAAGCTTTCTTT. Translation gives CASSRGQGTEAFF.

J is TRBJ1-4 and V is TRBV5-6; TRBD1 matches 10 bases. The V gene's germline CDR1 is SGHDT and CDR2 YYEEEE. This CDR3 is 15 amino acids long. V was pared by 4 bases and J by 4 bases, with 4 bases of the junction left unmatched. DNA for the CDR3: TGTGCCAGCAGCCGGGGACAGGGGCTTAATGAAAAACTGTTTTTT. This encodes CASSRGQGLNEKLFF.

The V gene is TRBV10-1, the J gene TRBJ1-2; D not certain. CDR3 length: 13 amino acids. CDR1 is WNHNN and CDR2 is SYGVQD in the germline V gene (reference sequence). V shed 4 bases and J shed 7 bases, with 13 bases lying between them. The CDR3 sequence: CASSGYVGSGYTF. In DNA, the CDR3 is TGCGCCAGCAGTGGATATGTAGGGAGTGGCTACACCTTC.

The chain has TRBV9 and TRBJ2-2; TRBD1 matches at 7 bases. In germline, CDR1 is SGDLS, CDR2 YYNGEE. The CDR3 has 16 amino acids. Trimming cost V 3 bases and J 3 bases; bases outside gene matches: 8. The CDR3 region is CASSAGTAGDTGELFF. The CDR3 coding sequence is TGTGCCAGCAGCGCCGGGACAGCCGGTGACACCGGGGAGCTGTTTTTT. Full variable domain (missing parts from reference TRBV9 and TRBJ2-2): DSGVTQTPKHLITATGQRVTLRCSPRSGDLSVYWYQQSLDQGLQFLIQYYNGEERAKGNILERFSAQQFPDLHSELNLSSLELGDSALYFCASSAGTAGDTGELFFGEGSRLTVL.

The rearrangement links TRBV9 to TRBJ1-4; D not certain. Looked up from germline, CDR1 is SGDLS and CDR2 is YYNGEE. The V end was cut by 3 bases, the J end by 1 base, with 13 bases between. The CDR3 extends over 16 amino acids. CDR3 region: CASSASGGITNEKLFF. CDR3 nucleotide sequence: TGTGCCAGCAGCGCGTCTGGCGGTATAACTAATGAAAAACTGTTTTTT.

This clone has just a few counts. The CDR3 is CASSESGGNTEAFF. The CDR3 nucleotides are TGCGCCAGCAGTGAGTCGGGCGGGAACACTGAAGCTTTCTTT. The chain has TRBV10-2 and TRBJ1-1; D is unclear. The CDR3 spans 14 residues. The V end lost 0 bases, the J end lost 1 base, and 6 bases lay between the germline ends. Germline CDR1 and CDR2: WSHSY and SAAADI.

Of note for this clone: The junction differs from germline at one of its ends, possibly a read error. The chain links TRBV5-1 to TRBJ2-1; D call uncertain. CDR1 is SGHRS, CDR2 YFSETQ, per germline. The CDR3 spans 13 residues. CDR3 protein: CASKVQPHNGQFF. CDR3 in DNA: TGCGCCAGCAAGGTACAGCCGCACAATGGGCAGTTCTTC.

The chain carries TRBV19 and TRBJ1-2; perhaps TRBD1 as D (6 bases). V lost 5 bases and J lost 7, with 14 bases in between. The germline V gene has CDR1 LNHDA and CDR2 SQIVND (reference sequence). The CDR3 has 13 residues. DNA for the CDR3: TGTGCCAGTAGTCCCCCCGGGGGGCCTGGCTACACCTTC. As protein: CASSPPGGPGYTF.

The V call is TRBV7-9, the J call TRBJ2-2; D call uncertain. Looked up from germline, CDR1 is SEHNR and CDR2 is FQNEAQ (reference sequence). The CDR3 is 14 amino acids. V gave up 3 bases and J gave up 1 base, with 6 bases separating them. The CDR3 reads CASSFPGNTGELFF. The CDR3 DNA reads as TGTGCCAGCAGCTTCCCAGGGAACACCGGGGAGCTGTTTTTT.

The V gene is TRBV28, the J gene TRBJ1-4, with 7 bases lining up with TRBD1. The length of the CDR3 is 18 residues. Germline CDR1 and CDR2: MDHEN and SYDVKM. Germline trimming cut 2 bases from V and 2 bases from J; bases unmatched to any gene: 11. The DNA of the CDR3 is TGTGCCAGCAGTTTACTGAAGGGGGCCATAGGGACTAATGAAAAACTGTTTTTT. Amino acids: CASSLLKGAIGTNEKLFF. The full variable domain, in which reference TRBV28 and TRBJ1-4 provide the parts outside the CDR3, is DVKVTQSSRYLVKRTGEKVFLECVQDMDHENMFWYRQDPGLGLRLIYFSYDVKMKEKGDIPEGYSVSREKKERFSLILESASTNQTSMYLCASSLLKGAIGTNEKLFFGSGTQLSVL.

The genes are TRBV28 and TRBJ1-4; D may be TRBD1 (5 bases). The ends were cut back, 6 bases at V and 7 bases at J, with 15 bases in the middle. Germline V gene lookup returns CDR1 MDHEN and CDR2 SYDVKM. This CDR3 comprises 14 residues. CDR3 DNA: TGTGCCAGCAGCAAATTGCGGGGCATTGAAAAACTGTTTTTT. Translation gives CASSKLRGIEKLFF.

The rearrangement joins TRBV7-2 to TRBJ2-1; the match to TRBD2 covers 7 bases. The V gene end was trimmed by 0 bases and the J gene end by 3 bases; junction bases not matched to a gene: 5. This CDR3 region has 16 residues. The germline V gene has CDR1 SGHTA and CDR2 FQGNSA. Written as DNA, the CDR3 is TGTGCCAGCAGCTTAGCGGGCGGACTAGGCTACAATGAGCAGTTCTTC. This translates into CASSLAGGLGYNEQFF.

V is TRBV10-3 and J is TRBJ1-5; 9 nucleotides agree with TRBD1. The CDR3 length is 15 residues. The germline gives CDR1 ENHRY, CDR2 SYGVKD. With 3 bases clipped from V and 4 bases from J, the junction kept 4 bases outside the gene matches. CDR3 amino acids: CAISEGTGLNQPQHF. CDR3 in DNA: TGTGCCATCAGTGAAGGGACAGGGCTTAATCAGCCCCAGCATTTT.

Note on this clone: This sample includes further DNA sequences coding for the same CDR3. The chain employs TRBV30 and TRBJ2-7; TRBD1 matches 11 bases. V shed 5 bases and J 4 bases; nucleotides not matched to a gene: 1. CDR3 length equals 12 residues. The germline gives CDR1 GTSNPN, CDR2 SVGIG (reference sequence). The CDR3 DNA reads as TGTGCCTGGCGGGACAGGGGGTACGAGCAGTACTTC. Translation gives CAWRDRGYEQYF.

On this clone: Other DNA sequences in the same sample also yield this CDR3. The genes are TRBV29-1 and TRBJ1-4; no definite D call. V was clipped by 5 bases and J by 4 bases, with 5 bases between them. The CDR3 contains 11 residues. From germline, CDR1 is SQVTM and CDR2 ANQGSEA. The CDR3 bases are TGCAGCGTTTTCGGTAATGAAAAACTGTTTTTT. Encoded protein: CSVFGNEKLFF.

J is TRBJ2-1 and V is TRBV10-3, with unresolved D. CDR1 ENHRY and CDR2 SYGVKD come from the germline V gene. CDR3 length: 12 amino acids. The V end lost 2 bases, the J end lost 4 bases, and 3 bases lay between the germline ends. CDR3 sequence: CAISEAYNEQFF. The CDR3 bases are TGTGCCATCAGTGAGGCGTACAATGAGCAGTTCTTC.

The CDR3 region has the DNA TGTGCCAGCATAGGTCAGTTCACAGATACGCAGTATTTT. Protein product: CASIGQFTDTQYF. The genes are TRBV2 and TRBJ2-3; D not resolved. Trimming removed 7 bases from V and 2 bases from J, with 10 bases in between. This CDR3 comprises 13 residues. The germline CDR1 and CDR2 sequences are SNHLY and FYNNEI. Full variable domain (missing parts from reference TRBV2 and TRBJ2-3): EPEVTQTPSHQVTQMGQEVILRCVPISNHLYFYWYRQILGQKVEFLVSFYNNEISEKSEIFDDQFSVERPDGSNFTLKIRSTKLEDSAMYFCASIGQFTDTQYFGPGTRLTVL.

The rearrangement uses TRBV2 and TRBJ1-5, with 7 positions matching TRBD1. Trimming at V came to 4 bases and at J to 4 bases, leaving 10 bases not matched to a gene. This CDR3 has 16 residues. The germline CDR1 and CDR2 sequences are SNHLY and FYNNEI. This CDR3 is CASSGEAGTVNQPQHF. CDR3 nucleotide sequence: TGTGCCAGCAGTGGGGAGGCCGGGACAGTGAATCAGCCCCAGCATTTT.